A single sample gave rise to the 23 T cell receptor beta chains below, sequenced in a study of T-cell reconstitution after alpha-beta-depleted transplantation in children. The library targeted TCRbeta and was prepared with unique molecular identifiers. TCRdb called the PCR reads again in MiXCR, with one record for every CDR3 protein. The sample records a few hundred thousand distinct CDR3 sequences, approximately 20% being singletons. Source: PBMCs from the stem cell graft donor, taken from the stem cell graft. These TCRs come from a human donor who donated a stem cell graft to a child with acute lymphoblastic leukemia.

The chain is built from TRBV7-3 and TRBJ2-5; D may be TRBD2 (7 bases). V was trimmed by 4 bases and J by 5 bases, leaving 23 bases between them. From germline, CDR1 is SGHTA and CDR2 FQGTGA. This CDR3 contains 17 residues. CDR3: CASSSSGLAGAGETQYF. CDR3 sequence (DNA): TGTGCCAGCAGCTCATCGGGACTGGCGGGGGCAGGGGAGACCCAGTACTTC.

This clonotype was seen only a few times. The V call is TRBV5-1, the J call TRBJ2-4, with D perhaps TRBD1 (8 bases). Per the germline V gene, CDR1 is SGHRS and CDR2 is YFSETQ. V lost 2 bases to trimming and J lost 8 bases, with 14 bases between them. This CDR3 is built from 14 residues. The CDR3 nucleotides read TGCGCCAGCAGCTTTATACAGGGGGGGGACATTCAGTACTTC. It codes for CASSFIQGGDIQYF.

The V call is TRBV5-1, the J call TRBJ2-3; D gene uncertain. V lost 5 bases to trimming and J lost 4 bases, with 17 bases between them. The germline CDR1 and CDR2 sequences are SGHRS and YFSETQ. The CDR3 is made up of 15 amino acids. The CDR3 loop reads CASRTGTAVADTQYF. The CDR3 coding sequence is TGCGCCAGCAGGACCGGCACGGCCGTGGCAGATACGCAGTATTTT.

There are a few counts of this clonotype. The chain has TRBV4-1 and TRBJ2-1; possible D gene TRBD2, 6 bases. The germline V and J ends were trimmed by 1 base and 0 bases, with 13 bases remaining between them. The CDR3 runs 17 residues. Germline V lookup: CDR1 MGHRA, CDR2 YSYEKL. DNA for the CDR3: TGCGCCAGCAGCCAAGGTCGGGGAGGCGGCTCCTACAATGAGCAGTTCTTC. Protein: CASSQGRGGGSYNEQFF.

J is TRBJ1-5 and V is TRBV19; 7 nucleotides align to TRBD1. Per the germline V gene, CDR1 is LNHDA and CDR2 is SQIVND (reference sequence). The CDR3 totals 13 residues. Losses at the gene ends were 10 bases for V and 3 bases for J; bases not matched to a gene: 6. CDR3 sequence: CATQGGFNQPQHF. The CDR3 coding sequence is TGTGCCACCCAGGGGGGTTTCAATCAGCCCCAGCATTTT. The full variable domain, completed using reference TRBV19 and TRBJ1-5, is DGGITQSPKYLFRKEGQNVTLSCEQNLNHDAMYWYRQDPGQGLRLIYYSQIVNDFQKGDIAEGYSVSREKKESFPLTVTSAQKNPTAFYLCATQGGFNQPQHFGDGTRLSIL.

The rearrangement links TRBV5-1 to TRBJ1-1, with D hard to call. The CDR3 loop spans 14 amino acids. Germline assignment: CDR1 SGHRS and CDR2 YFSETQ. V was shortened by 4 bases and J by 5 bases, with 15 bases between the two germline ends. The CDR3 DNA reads TGCGCCAGCAGCCCGAGGGAGGCAGAGACTGAAGCTTTCTTT. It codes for CASSPREAETEAFF.

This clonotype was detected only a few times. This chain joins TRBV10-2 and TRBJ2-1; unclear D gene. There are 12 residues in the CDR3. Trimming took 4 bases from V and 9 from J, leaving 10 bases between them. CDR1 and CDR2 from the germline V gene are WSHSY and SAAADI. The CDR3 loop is CASSVALREQFF. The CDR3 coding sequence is TGCGCCAGCAGTGTGGCCCTCCGTGAGCAGTTCTTC.

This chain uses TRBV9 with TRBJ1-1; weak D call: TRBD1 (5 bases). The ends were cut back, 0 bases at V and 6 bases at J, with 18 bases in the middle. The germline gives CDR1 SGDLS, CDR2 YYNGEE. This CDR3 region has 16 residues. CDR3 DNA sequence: TGTGCCAGCAGCGTAGGACTCGGGGCGAGAAGGGCTGAAGCTTTCTTT. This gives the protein CASSVGLGARRAEAFF. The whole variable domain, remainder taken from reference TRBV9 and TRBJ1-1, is DSGVTQTPKHLITATGQRVTLRCSPRSGDLSVYWYQQSLDQGLQFLIQYYNGEERAKGNILERFSAQQFPDLHSELNLSSLELGDSALYFCASSVGLGARRAEAFFGQGTRLTVV.

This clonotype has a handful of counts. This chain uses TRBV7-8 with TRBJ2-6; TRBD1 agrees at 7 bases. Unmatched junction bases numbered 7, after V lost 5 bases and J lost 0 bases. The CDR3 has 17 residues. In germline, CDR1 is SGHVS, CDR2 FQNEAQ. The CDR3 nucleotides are TGTGCCAGCAGCACGATGACAGGGAGCTCTGGGGCCAACGTCCTGACTTTC. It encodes CASSTMTGSSGANVLTF.

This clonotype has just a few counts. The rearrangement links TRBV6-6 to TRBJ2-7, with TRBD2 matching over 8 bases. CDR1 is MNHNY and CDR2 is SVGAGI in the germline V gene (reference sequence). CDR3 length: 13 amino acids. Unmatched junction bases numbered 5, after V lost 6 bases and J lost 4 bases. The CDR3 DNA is TGTGCCAGCAGCGTAGCGGGACCGTACGAGCAGTACTTC. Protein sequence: CASSVAGPYEQYF.

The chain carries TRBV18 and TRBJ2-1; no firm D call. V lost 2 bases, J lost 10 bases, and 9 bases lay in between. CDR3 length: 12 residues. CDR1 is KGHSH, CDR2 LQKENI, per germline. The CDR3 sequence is CASSPRSSEQFF. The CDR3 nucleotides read TGTGCCAGCTCACCAAGATCCTCAGAGCAGTTCTTC.

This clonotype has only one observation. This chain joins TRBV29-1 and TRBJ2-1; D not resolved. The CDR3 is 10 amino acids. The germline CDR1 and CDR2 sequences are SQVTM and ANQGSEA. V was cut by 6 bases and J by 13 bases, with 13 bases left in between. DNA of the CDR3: TGCAGCGTGACCGCCCCGACTCAGTTCTTC. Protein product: CSVTAPTQFF.

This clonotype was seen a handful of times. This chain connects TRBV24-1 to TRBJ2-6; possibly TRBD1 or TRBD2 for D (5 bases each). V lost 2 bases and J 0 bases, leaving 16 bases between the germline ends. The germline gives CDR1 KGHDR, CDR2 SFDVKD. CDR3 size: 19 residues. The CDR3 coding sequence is TGTGCCACCAGTGATTACCCGGGTGACGGGGCCTCTGGGGCCAACGTCCTGACTTTC. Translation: CATSDYPGDGASGANVLTF.

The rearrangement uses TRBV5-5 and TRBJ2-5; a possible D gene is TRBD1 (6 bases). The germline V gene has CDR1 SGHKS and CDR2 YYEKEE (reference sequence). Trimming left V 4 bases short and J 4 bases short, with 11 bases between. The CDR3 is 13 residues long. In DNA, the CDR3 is TGTGCCAGCAGCATAGGACAGCCAGAGACCCAGTACTTC. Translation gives CASSIGQPETQYF.

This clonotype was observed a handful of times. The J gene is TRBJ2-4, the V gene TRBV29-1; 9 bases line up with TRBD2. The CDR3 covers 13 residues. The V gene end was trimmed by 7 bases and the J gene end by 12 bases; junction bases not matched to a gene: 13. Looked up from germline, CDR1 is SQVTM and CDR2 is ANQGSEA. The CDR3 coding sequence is TGCAGCGCAGAAGCGGGAGGACCCAGGAGTCAGTACTTC. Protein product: CSAEAGGPRSQYF.

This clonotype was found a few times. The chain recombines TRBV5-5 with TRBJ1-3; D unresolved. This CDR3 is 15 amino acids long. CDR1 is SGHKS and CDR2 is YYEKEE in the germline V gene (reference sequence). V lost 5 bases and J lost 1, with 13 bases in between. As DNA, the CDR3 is TGTGCCAGCAGGGGCCTCAGAGGGTCTGGAAACACCATATATTTT. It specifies CASRGLRGSGNTIYF.

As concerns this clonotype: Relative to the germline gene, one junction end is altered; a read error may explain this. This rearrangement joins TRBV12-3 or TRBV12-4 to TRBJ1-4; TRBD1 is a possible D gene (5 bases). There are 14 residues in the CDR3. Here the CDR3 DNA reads TGTGCCAGCAGGTTAGGGGTAGGTGGTGAAAAACTGTTTTTT. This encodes CASRLGVGGEKLFF.

The CDR3 DNA reads as TGCAGTTACCGGGACAGTGGGCTTGGAGGCTCCTACGAGCAGTACTTC. This sequence encodes CSYRDSGLGGSYEQYF. This chain uses TRBV20-1 with TRBJ2-7; TRBD1 matches 7 bases. Germline V gives CDR1 DFQATT, CDR2 SNEGSKA (reference sequence). CDR3 size: 16 residues. V lost 8 bases and J lost 0; bases outside the gene matches: 16.

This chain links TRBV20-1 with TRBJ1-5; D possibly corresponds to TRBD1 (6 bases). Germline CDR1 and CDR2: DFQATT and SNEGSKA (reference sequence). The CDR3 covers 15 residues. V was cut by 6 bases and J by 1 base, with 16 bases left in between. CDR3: CSAHTGSGSNQPQHF. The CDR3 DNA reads TGCAGTGCCCATACAGGGAGTGGAAGCAATCAGCCCCAGCATTTT.

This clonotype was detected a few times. The CDR3 sequence is CASSLTGGETDTQYF. DNA for the CDR3: TGTGCCAGCAGCTTAACGGGCGGGGAAACAGATACGCAGTATTTT. The chain couples TRBV7-3 to TRBJ2-3, with D perhaps TRBD2 (6 bases). The V gene's germline CDR1 is SGHTA and CDR2 FQGTGA. The CDR3 has 15 residues. Between the trimmed V and J ends, which lost 0 bases and 3 bases, there was a span of 10 bases.

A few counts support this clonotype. The CDR3 nucleotides read TGTGCCAGCAGCTTAGTGGAGTTGTACGAGCAGTACTTC. This translates into CASSLVELYEQYF. The V gene is TRBV7-2, the J gene TRBJ2-7; D remains unclear. V lost 1 base to trimming and J lost 4 bases, with 8 bases between them. The CDR3 covers 13 residues. Per germline, CDR1 SGHTA and CDR2 FQGNSA.

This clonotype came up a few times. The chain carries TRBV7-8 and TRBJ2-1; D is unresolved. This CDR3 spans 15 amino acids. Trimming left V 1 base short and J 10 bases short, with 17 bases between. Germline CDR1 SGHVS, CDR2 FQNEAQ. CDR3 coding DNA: TGTGCCAGCAGCTTAGTCCCCGCTAGTAGGCCGGAGCAGTTCTTC. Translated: CASSLVPASRPEQFF.

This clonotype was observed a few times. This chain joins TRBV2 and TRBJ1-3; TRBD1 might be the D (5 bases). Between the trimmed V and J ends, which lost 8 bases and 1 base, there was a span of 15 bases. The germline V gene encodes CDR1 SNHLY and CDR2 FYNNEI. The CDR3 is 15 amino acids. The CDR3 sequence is CASGNWDGSGNTIYF. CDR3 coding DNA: TGTGCCAGCGGCAATTGGGACGGATCTGGAAACACCATATATTTT.